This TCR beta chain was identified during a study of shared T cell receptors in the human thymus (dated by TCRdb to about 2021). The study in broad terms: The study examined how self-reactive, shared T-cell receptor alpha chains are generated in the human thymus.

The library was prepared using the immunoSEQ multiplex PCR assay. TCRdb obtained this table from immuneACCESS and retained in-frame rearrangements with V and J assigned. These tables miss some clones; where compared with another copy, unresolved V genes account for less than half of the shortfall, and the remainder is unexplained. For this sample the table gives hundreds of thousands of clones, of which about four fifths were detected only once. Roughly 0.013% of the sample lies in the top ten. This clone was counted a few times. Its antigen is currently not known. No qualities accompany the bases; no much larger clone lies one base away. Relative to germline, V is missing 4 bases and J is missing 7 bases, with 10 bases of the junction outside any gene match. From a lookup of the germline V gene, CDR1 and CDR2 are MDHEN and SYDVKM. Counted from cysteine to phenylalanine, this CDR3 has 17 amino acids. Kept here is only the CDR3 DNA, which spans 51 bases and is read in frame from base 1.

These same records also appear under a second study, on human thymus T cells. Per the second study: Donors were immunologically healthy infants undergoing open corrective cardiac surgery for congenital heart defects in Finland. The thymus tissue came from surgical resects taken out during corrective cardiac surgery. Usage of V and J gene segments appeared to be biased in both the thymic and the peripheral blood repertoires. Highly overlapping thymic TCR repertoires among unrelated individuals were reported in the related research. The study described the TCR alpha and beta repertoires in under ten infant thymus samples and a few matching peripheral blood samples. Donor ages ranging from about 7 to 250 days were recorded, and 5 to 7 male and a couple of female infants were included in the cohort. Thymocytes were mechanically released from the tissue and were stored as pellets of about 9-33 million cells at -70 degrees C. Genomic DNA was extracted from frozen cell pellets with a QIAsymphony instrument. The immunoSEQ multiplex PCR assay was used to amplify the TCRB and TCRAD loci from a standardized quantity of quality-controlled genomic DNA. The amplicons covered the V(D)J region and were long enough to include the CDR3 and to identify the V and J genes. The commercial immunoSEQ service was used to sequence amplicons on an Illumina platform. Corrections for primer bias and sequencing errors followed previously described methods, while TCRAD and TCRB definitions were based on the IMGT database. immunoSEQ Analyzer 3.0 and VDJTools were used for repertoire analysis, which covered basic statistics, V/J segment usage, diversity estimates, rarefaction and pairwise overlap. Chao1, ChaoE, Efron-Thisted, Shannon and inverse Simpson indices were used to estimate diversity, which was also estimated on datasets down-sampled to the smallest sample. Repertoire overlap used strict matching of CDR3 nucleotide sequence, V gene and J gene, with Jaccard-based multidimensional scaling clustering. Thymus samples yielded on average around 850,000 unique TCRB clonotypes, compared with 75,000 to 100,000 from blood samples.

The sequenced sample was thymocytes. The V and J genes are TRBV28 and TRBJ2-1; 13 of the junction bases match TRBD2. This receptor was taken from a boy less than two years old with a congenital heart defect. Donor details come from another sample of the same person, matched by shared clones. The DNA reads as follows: TGTGCCAGCAGTTCACTAGCGGGAGGGCTCTCGGGAAATGAGCAGTTCTTC. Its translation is CASSSLAGGLSGNEQFF.